The 5 T cell receptor beta chains below come from one sample, sequenced in a study of cytomegalovirus exposure and HLA in healthy donors (dated 2017 in TCRdb). Library prep was done by the immunoSEQ multiplex PCR assay. The multiplex PCR relied on a mix of 60 forward primers for TCR Vbeta segments and 13 reverse primers for TCR Jbeta segments. In TCRdb, the immuneACCESS table is reduced to in-frame sequences with V and J assigned. These tables do not hold every clone; where another copy was compared, an unresolved V gene accounts for under half, and the others remain unexplained. The sample table records fewer than 70,000 clones. The ten most abundant clones make up under 7% of the sample. The sample comprised PBMCs. These receptor sequences come from a man aged 25-45 years in good health and CMV-seropositive.

V and J are TRBV27 and TRBJ1-5; D possibly corresponds to TRBD1 (6 bases). The CDR3 runs to 14 residues. Germline CDR1 is MNHEY and CDR2 is SMNVEV (reference sequence). V lost 3 bases to trimming and J lost 3 bases, with 9 bases between them. This CDR3 is CASSFRGINQPQHF. DNA for the CDR3: TGTGCCAGCAGTTTCAGGGGAATCAATCAGCCCCAGCATTTT.

The chain is built from TRBV5-1 and TRBJ1-5, with D uncertain. Germline V gene sequence: CDR1 SGHRS, CDR2 YFSETQ. With 0 bases removed from V and 3 bases from J, the gap between germline ends came to 16 bases. The CDR3 extends over 17 amino acids. The CDR3 sequence: CASSLDPEAAANQPQHF. CDR3 in DNA: TGCGCCAGCAGCTTGGATCCCGAGGCTGCGGCCAATCAGCCCCAGCATTTT.

The rearrangement links TRBV6-1 to TRBJ2-7; the match to TRBD1 covers 7 bases. V trimming: 7 bases; J trimming: 4 bases; junction bases outside the gene matches: 13. The CDR3 runs to 15 residues. Germline V lookup: CDR1 MNHNS, CDR2 SASEGT. In nucleotides, the CDR3 is TGTGCCAGCACTGGATTAGAGGGGGCTAGGTACGAGCAGTACTTC. It translates to CASTGLEGARYEQYF.

This chain connects TRBV29-1 to TRBJ2-7; 12 nucleotides line up with TRBD2. Germline V lookup: CDR1 SQVTM, CDR2 ANQGSEA. The J segment lost 0 bases and the V segment lost 4 bases, leaving 7 bases of the junction unmatched. This CDR3 is built from 16 residues. The DNA of the CDR3 is TGCAGCGTTGCGGGGCTAGCGGGAGGGAGCTCCTACGAGCAGTACTTC. Translated, it gives CSVAGLAGGSSYEQYF.

The V and J genes are TRBV5-1 and TRBJ2-5; the D is unclear. The germline V and J ends were trimmed by 2 bases and 0 bases, with 14 bases remaining between them. The CDR3 loop spans 16 amino acids. The V gene's germline CDR1 is SGHRS and CDR2 YFSETQ. This CDR3 reads CASSLFLGADQETQYF. The CDR3 nucleotides read TGCGCCAGCAGCTTATTCTTAGGAGCAGACCAAGAGACCCAGTACTTC.